The 21 T cell receptor beta chains in this list originate from one sample, sequenced in a study of CD8 T cells in Susac syndrome. Reverse transcription used 0.5 to 1 ug RNA and random hexamers. TCRdb re-analysed the immunoSEQ multiplex PCR reads in MiXCR, keeping a single row per CDR3 protein. The sample lists about 150,000 distinct CDR3 sequences, approximately 94% occurring once. Source material: CD4+ T cells from PBMCs. The receptors come from a human donor with Susac syndrome.

V and J are TRBV20-1 and TRBJ2-7; TRBD1 matches at 10 bases. This CDR3 is built from 13 residues. Losses at the gene ends were 6 bases for V and 4 bases for J; bases not matched to a gene: 6. Germline CDR1 DFQATT, CDR2 SNEGSKA (reference sequence). The CDR3 nucleotides read TGCAGTGCCAGACAGGGGGCATTTTACGAGCAGTACTTC. Encoded protein: CSARQGAFYEQYF.

The chain joins TRBV11-2 to TRBJ2-2; TRBD2 aligns across 7 bases. The CDR3 loop spans 20 amino acids. J lost 1 base, V lost 1 base, and 15 bases had no gene match. CDR1 and CDR2 from the germline V gene are SGHAT and FQNNGV. CDR3 protein: CASSLGTSSGRIQNTGELFF. The CDR3 DNA reads TGTGCCAGCAGCTTAGGAACTTCTAGCGGCCGTATTCAGAACACCGGGGAGCTGTTTTTT.

The gene calls are TRBV6-6 and TRBJ2-1, with a tentative D call TRBD1 (6 bases). The CDR3 extends over 13 amino acids. Germline values: CDR1 MNHNY, CDR2 SVGAGI (reference sequence). Trimming left V 7 bases short and J 5 bases short, with 12 bases between. CDR3 protein: CASMRGKDNEQFF. CDR3 DNA sequence: TGTGCCAGCATGAGGGGGAAGGACAATGAGCAGTTCTTC.

This clonotype was recorded only once. The chain carries TRBV25-1 and TRBJ2-7; D unresolved. Germline CDR1 is MGHDK and CDR2 is SYGVNS. The CDR3 totals 13 residues. Trimming removed 6 bases from V and 0 bases from J, with 9 bases in between. Here the CDR3 DNA reads TGTGCCAGCAGCTCCGGCGGCTCCTACGAGCAGTACTTC. Translating it yields CASSSGGSYEQYF.

V usage is TRBV2 and J usage is TRBJ2-1; D remains ambiguous. The CDR3 length is 13 residues. With 1 base removed from V and 9 bases from J, the gap between germline ends came to 10 bases. Per the germline V gene, CDR1 is SNHLY and CDR2 is FYNNEI. CDR3 in amino acids: CASSEVSSLEQFF. The DNA for the CDR3 is TGTGCCAGCAGTGAAGTTTCGAGTCTTGAGCAGTTCTTC.

The chain joins TRBV2 to TRBJ2-1; 7 bases are shared with TRBD1. Germline V gene sequence: CDR1 SNHLY, CDR2 FYNNEI. The V segment lost 6 bases and the J segment 6 bases; nucleotides outside the gene matches: 11. The CDR3 consists of 15 residues. This chain's CDR3 is CASRIRDSLSNEQFF. In DNA, the CDR3 is TGTGCCAGCAGAATTCGGGACAGCCTTTCCAATGAGCAGTTCTTC.

This clonotype was recorded once. The chain links TRBV15 to TRBJ2-2; no reliable D call. This CDR3 spans 10 amino acids. With 7 bases removed from V and 6 bases from J, the gap between germline ends came to 3 bases. Per the germline V gene, CDR1 is LNHNV and CDR2 is YYDKDF (reference sequence). As DNA, the CDR3 is TGTGCCACCATACCCGGGGAGCTGTTTTTT. Translating it yields CATIPGELFF.

This clonotype was seen only once. The V gene is TRBV12-3 or TRBV12-4, the J gene TRBJ1-5; maybe TRBD1 (6 bases). The CDR3 has 14 amino acids. Between the trimmed V and J ends, which lost 5 bases and 6 bases, there was a span of 14 bases. For the CDR3, the DNA is TGTGCCAGCAGTGGGGGCACAGGCAGTCAGCCCCAGCATTTT. It translates to CASSGGTGSQPQHF.

The V gene is TRBV12-3 or TRBV12-4, the J gene TRBJ2-3; D ambiguous. The CDR3 runs to 14 residues. Trimming left V 3 bases short and J 2 bases short, with 9 bases between. CDR3 DNA: TGTGCCAGCAGTTTCGGAGCTAACACAGATACGCAGTATTTT. It translates to CASSFGANTDTQYF.

This chain links TRBV5-1 with TRBJ2-2; TRBD2 matches at 11 bases. The CDR3 is made up of 16 amino acids. Germline values: CDR1 SGHRS, CDR2 YFSETQ. V lost 4 bases to trimming and J lost 3 bases; unmatched junction nucleotides: 5. The CDR3 bases are TGCGCCAGCAGCCCGCCGGGACTAGCGGACACCGGGGAGCTGTTTTTT. Amino acid sequence: CASSPPGLADTGELFF.

The rearrangement links TRBV20-1 to TRBJ2-7; 9 nucleotides align to TRBD1. The ends lost 5 bases at V and 2 bases at J; junction bases unmatched: 4. The CDR3 spans 13 residues. Germline V gene data show CDR1 as DFQATT and CDR2 as SNEGSKA (reference sequence). In DNA form, the CDR3 reads TGCAGTGCTCTCCGACAGGGGGCCTACGAGCAGTACTTC. Amino acid sequence: CSALRQGAYEQYF.

The rearrangement joins TRBV5-1 to TRBJ2-5, with 8 bases identical to TRBD2. The J segment lost 5 bases and the V segment lost 2 bases, leaving 8 bases of the junction unmatched. The CDR3 sequence is 15 residues long. Germline values: CDR1 SGHRS, CDR2 YFSETQ. In DNA form, the CDR3 reads TGCGCCAGCAGCTTCATCCGGGAGGGCTCGGAGACCCAGTACTTC. Its translation: CASSFIREGSETQYF. Complete variable domain (other parts from reference TRBV5-1 and TRBJ2-5): KAGVTQTPRYLIKTRGQQVTLSCSPISGHRSVSWYQQTPGQGLQFLFEYFSETQRNKGNFPGRFSGRQFSNSRSEMNVSTLELGDSALYLCASSFIREGSETQYFGPGTRLLVL.

This clonotype was found a few times. The chain couples TRBV12-3 or TRBV12-4 to TRBJ2-2, with D possibly being TRBD2 (6 bases). Trimming shortened V by 2 bases and J by 4 bases, and 8 bases separated the two germline ends. This CDR3 has 14 amino acids. CDR3 amino acids: CASSLQGGTGELFF. The CDR3 DNA sequence: TGTGCCAGCAGTTTACAGGGAGGCACCGGGGAGCTGTTTTTT.

The V call is TRBV29-1, the J call TRBJ2-1; 8 bases line up with TRBD1. Trimming cost V 5 bases and J 7 bases; bases outside gene matches: 10. The CDR3 has 14 residues. CDR1 and CDR2 from the germline V gene are SQVTM and ANQGSEA. The CDR3 spells CSVRDRGLWNEQFF. CDR3 coding DNA: TGCAGCGTTCGTGACAGGGGCCTCTGGAATGAGCAGTTCTTC.

CDR3 sequence reads: CASRAGTGSYGYTF. The CDR3 bases are TGCGCCAGCAGGGCCGGGACAGGCTCTTATGGCTACACCTTC. The gene calls are TRBV5-1 and TRBJ1-2; TRBD1 matches 8 bases. CDR3 size: 14 residues. V gave up 5 bases and J gave up 5 bases; unmatched junction bases: 8. The V gene's germline CDR1 is SGHRS and CDR2 YFSETQ.

This rearrangement joins TRBV18 to TRBJ2-7; maybe TRBD1 (5 bases). Trimming removed 6 bases at V and 2 bases at J, with 14 bases between. The CDR3 sequence is 14 residues long. Germline-derived CDR1 and CDR2 are KGHSH and LQKENI. CDR3 sequence (DNA): TGTGCCAGCTCGGTGAGAGGACAACCCTACGAGCAGTACTTC. Translated, it gives CASSVRGQPYEQYF.

The chain is built from TRBV14 and TRBJ2-3; either TRBD1 or TRBD2 may supply D (5 bases each). This CDR3 spans 12 amino acids. The V end lost 5 bases, the J end lost 11 bases, and 14 bases lay between the germline ends. Germline CDR1 SGHDN, CDR2 FVKESK. The DNA of the CDR3 is TGTGCCAGCAGCTACACCGGGACCAAGCAGTATTTT. It encodes CASSYTGTKQYF.

This clonotype appeared once. The chain has TRBV20-1 and TRBJ2-7; D may correspond to TRBD1 or TRBD2 (5 bases each). The CDR3 contains 13 residues. Germline CDR1 DFQATT, CDR2 SNEGSKA (reference sequence). The germline V and J ends were trimmed by 6 bases and 6 bases, with 18 bases remaining between them. The CDR3 region is CSASPGPLGEQYF. CDR3 nucleotide sequence: TGCAGTGCGTCCCCGGGACCCCTCGGCGAGCAGTACTTC.

This clonotype has only one observation. The gene calls are TRBV2 and TRBJ1-5; D is unclear. The CDR3 extends over 11 amino acids. Per germline, CDR1 SNHLY and CDR2 FYNNEI. V was cut by 9 bases and J by 5 bases, with 8 bases left in between. CDR3 sequence reads: CASRWDQPQHF. CDR3 nucleotides: TGTGCCAGTAGATGGGATCAGCCCCAGCATTTT.

CDR3 protein: CASSWAPSSYEQYF. The CDR3 DNA is TGTGCCAGCAGCTGGGCCCCAAGCTCCTACGAGCAGTACTTC. The J gene is TRBJ2-7, the V gene TRBV28; D is undetermined. CDR3 length equals 14 residues. V was pared by 6 bases and J by 0 bases, with 12 bases between. CDR1 is MDHEN and CDR2 is SYDVKM in the germline V gene.

V usage is TRBV3-1 and J usage is TRBJ2-5, with D perhaps matching TRBD1 or TRBD2 (6 bases each). Trimming cost V 4 bases and J 4 bases, with 13 bases left between them. This CDR3 spans 14 amino acids. The germline V gene encodes CDR1 LGHDT and CDR2 YNNKEL (reference sequence). As DNA, the CDR3 is TGTGCCAGCAGCCCGCAACAGGGAGGAGAGACCCAGTACTTC. Protein sequence: CASSPQQGGETQYF.